The rows below give T cell receptor beta chains drawn from one sample of a study of blood T cell repertoires in COVID-19. Profiled with immunoSEQ multiplex PCR; TCRdb holds only in-frame clones, not every one. The data show 300,000 to 400,000 clones, around 89% seen once. The sequencing input was PBMCs or T cells enriched from blood (not recorded which). These receptors all stem from a man aged 18 to 29 who had recovered from COVID-19. CDR3s include the opening cysteine and the closing phenylalanine or tryptophan. The D gene is left open where the match is weak. Some rows mark clone size as missing; the rest say once, few, many or name a class of expanded clone.

clone_size cdr3_length j_call v_call d_call cdr3_aa cdr3_nt
- 14 TRBJ1-1 TRBV5-4 TRBD1 CASRLAGGRTEAFF TGTGCCAGCAGATTGGCAGGGGGCCGGACTGAAGCTTTCTTT
- 15 TRBJ2-7 TRBV11-3 - CASSSSGGDHYEQYF TGTGCCAGCAGCTCCTCAGGAGGGGACCACTACGAGCAGTACTTC
- 16 TRBJ2-2 TRBV7-3 TRBD2 CASSQAASGVTGELFF TGTGCCAGCAGCCAAGCGGCTAGCGGGGTCACCGGGGAGCTGTTTTTT
- 14 TRBJ2-3 TRBV9 - CASSVASSTDTQYF TGTGCCAGCAGCGTAGCTTCTAGCACAGATACGCAGTATTTT
- 17 TRBJ1-5 TRBV2 - CASSAGGQARFNQPQHF TGTGCCAGCAGTGCGGGGGGCCAGGCGCGCTTCAATCAGCCCCAGCATTTT
- 13 TRBJ2-7 TRBV6-5 TRBD2 CASKGGSSYEQYF TGTGCCAGCAAAGGCGGGAGCTCCTACGAGCAGTACTTC
- 15 TRBJ2-7 TRBV6-5 - CASTPHGQKTYEQYF TGTGCCAGCACCCCGCATGGACAGAAGACCTACGAGCAGTACTTC
- 18 TRBJ2-2 TRBV5-4 TRBD2 CASSLGLAGGLNTGELFF TGTGCCAGCAGCTTGGGACTAGCGGGGGGCTTGAACACCGGGGAGCTGTTTTTT
- 19 TRBJ1-2 TRBV7-6 TRBD1 CASSSLSRTGPESNYGYTF TGTGCCAGCAGCTCACTGTCCCGGACAGGGCCAGAATCTAACTATGGCTACACCTTC
- 14 TRBJ2-2 TRBV10-3 TRBD1 CAISSKTGSGELFF TGTGCCATCAGTTCGAAGACAGGGTCCGGGGAGCTGTTTTTT
- 16 TRBJ1-1 TRBV7-9 TRBD1 CASSLNSGQAGTEAFF TGTGCCAGCAGCTTAAATAGTGGACAGGCGGGGACTGAAGCTTTCTTT
- 14 TRBJ1-4 TRBV18 - CASSPQAQNEKLFF TGTGCCAGCTCACCACAAGCACAGAATGAAAAACTGTTTTTT
once 11 TRBJ1-2 TRBV12-3/TRBV12-4 - CASARGYGYTF TGTGCCAGCGCCCGCGGCTATGGCTACACCTTC
- 13 TRBJ1-5 TRBV30 - CAWSYDRNQPQHF TGTGCCTGGAGTTATGACAGGAATCAGCCCCAGCATTTT
- 15 TRBJ2-3 TRBV27 TRBD2 CASSLERGGTDTQYF TGTGCCAGCAGTTTAGAGCGGGGGGGGACAGATACGCAGTATTTT
- 11 TRBJ2-1 TRBV12-3/TRBV12-4 - CASRLNNEQFF TGTGCCAGCAGACTAAACAATGAGCAGTTCTTC
- 15 TRBJ1-4 TRBV6-5 - CASSSRGETNEKLFF TGTGCCAGCAGTTCGCGGGGGGAAACTAATGAAAAACTGTTTTTT
- 15 TRBJ1-2 TRBV23-1 - CASSQGSPFFYGYTF TGCGCCAGCAGTCAGGGCAGCCCCTTCTTCTATGGCTACACCTTC
once 18 TRBJ1-6 TRBV28 TRBD1 CASSLYRLEGTEGSPLHF TGTGCCAGCAGTTTATATCGTTTGGAAGGGACAGAAGGTTCACCCCTCCACTTT
- 14 TRBJ2-2 TRBV7-2 - CASSSGQKAGELFF TGTGCCAGCAGCTCGGGACAAAAGGCCGGGGAGCTGTTTTTT
- 16 TRBJ1-3 TRBV7-8 TRBD1 CASSLGQGALGNTIYF TGTGCCAGCAGCTTGGGACAGGGGGCGCTGGGAAACACCATATATTTT
- 15 TRBJ1-1 TRBV24-1 - CATSDTQGLNTEAFF TGTGCCACCAGTGATACGCAGGGGTTGAACACTGAAGCTTTCTTT
- 13 TRBJ2-1 TRBV2 - CASSFGGRNEQFF TGTGCCAGCAGCTTCGGGGGGCGCAATGAGCAGTTCTTC
- 14 TRBJ1-2 TRBV19 TRBD1 CASSGTGLTYGYTF TGTGCCAGTAGTGGGACAGGGCTGACCTATGGCTACACCTTC
- 13 TRBJ1-2 TRBV2 - CASSAGTGPGYTF TGTGCCAGCAGCGCGGGGACGGGTCCTGGCTACACCTTC
- 14 TRBJ1-2 TRBV6-5 TRBD1 CASSPTGGLLGYTF TGTGCCAGCAGTCCGACAGGGGGCCTTCTTGGCTACACCTTC
- 12 TRBJ2-1 TRBV12-3/TRBV12-4 - CASSLQGWGQFF TGTGCCAGCAGTCTCCAGGGTTGGGGGCAGTTCTTC
once 16 TRBJ2-1 TRBV7-3 TRBD2 CASSLAGGNPYNEQFF TGTGCCAGCAGCTTAGCGGGGGGAAACCCTTACAATGAGCAGTTCTTC
- 14 TRBJ2-5 TRBV19 - CASSRDRGQETQYF TGTGCCAGTAGTCGCGATAGGGGGCAAGAGACCCAGTACTTC
- 14 TRBJ1-4 TRBV5-1 TRBD1 CASSFDRGREKLFF TGCGCCAGCAGCTTCGACAGGGGACGGGAAAAACTGTTTTTT
- 13 TRBJ1-2 TRBV15 - CATSLREPGGYTF TGTGCCACCAGCCTCCGGGAGCCCGGAGGCTACACCTTC
- 14 TRBJ1-1 TRBV6-5 - CASSTAPREAEAFF TGTGCCAGCAGTACTGCTCCGAGGGAGGCTGAAGCTTTCTTT
- 19 TRBJ2-6 TRBV6-2/TRBV6-3 TRBD1 CASSEKAGQGNSGANVLTF TGTGCCAGCAGTGAGAAGGCGGGACAGGGGAACTCTGGGGCCAACGTCCTGACTTTC
many 15 TRBJ2-7 TRBV5-6 TRBD1 CASSLKGQGSYEQYF TGTGCCAGCAGCTTGAAGGGACAGGGGTCCTACGAGCAGTACTTC
- 17 TRBJ2-1 TRBV15 TRBD2 CATSSGRVAGGYNEQFF TGTGCCACCAGCAGTGGAAGGGTAGCGGGAGGCTACAATGAGCAGTTCTTC
- 14 TRBJ1-1 TRBV6-5 - CASSSVLMNTEAFF TGTGCCAGCAGCTCGGTTTTAATGAACACTGAAGCTTTCTTT
- 14 TRBJ1-1 TRBV5-8 - CASSLVQVNTEAFF TGTGCCAGCAGCTTGGTGCAGGTGAACACTGAAGCTTTCTTT
- 12 TRBJ2-7 TRBV6-2/TRBV6-3 - CASSPTGYEQYF TGTGCCAGCAGTCCGACTGGCTACGAGCAGTACTTC
- 14 TRBJ1-2 TRBV3-1/TRBV3-2 TRBD1 CASSQDQGGYGYTF TGTGCCAGCAGCCAAGACCAGGGGGGCTATGGCTACACCTTC
- 14 TRBJ1-6 TRBV9 - CASSVGASNSPLHF TGTGCCAGCAGCGTAGGGGCCAGCAATTCACCCCTCCACTTT
- 17 TRBJ2-7 TRBV15 - CATSRDPREGRPYEQYF TGTGCCACCAGCAGAGATCCCCGGGAAGGCAGACCTTACGAGCAGTACTTC
- 13 TRBJ1-5 TRBV19 - CASSKAGNQPQHF TGTGCCAGTAGTAAGGCAGGGAACCAGCCCCAGCATTTT
- 19 TRBJ2-1 TRBV7-2 TRBD2 CASSLWTKSTSGKANEQFF TGTGCCAGCAGCCTTTGGACAAAATCGACTAGCGGGAAGGCGAATGAGCAGTTCTTC
- 14 TRBJ1-1 TRBV19 - CASSRGRANTEAFF TGTGCCAGTAGTCGGGGTCGTGCGAACACTGAAGCTTTCTTT
- 11 TRBJ2-1 TRBV9 - CASSVGDEQFF TGTGCCAGCAGCGTAGGAGATGAGCAGTTCTTC
- 17 TRBJ2-1 TRBV20-1 TRBD2 CSASALPGTSGGGEQFF TGCAGTGCTAGTGCGCTTCCCGGGACTAGCGGGGGGGGTGAGCAGTTCTTC
- 14 TRBJ2-1 TRBV7-9 TRBD1 CASSPLWDRRRQFF TGTGCCAGCAGCCCCCTTTGGGACAGGAGGAGGCAGTTCTTC
- 16 TRBJ1-1 TRBV6-2/TRBV6-3 - CASSYFRLGGKTEAFF TGTGCCAGCAGTTACTTTCGACTGGGGGGTAAGACTGAAGCTTTCTTT
few 15 TRBJ1-2 TRBV5-6 - CASRPSTGPNYGYTF TGTGCCAGCAGACCTTCGACAGGTCCAAACTATGGCTACACCTTC
- 16 TRBJ1-5 TRBV20-1 - CSASQVTVYSNQPQHF TGCAGTGCTAGTCAGGTCACAGTTTATAGCAATCAGCCCCAGCATTTT